These T cell receptor beta chains were read from a single sample in a study of T cell responses to AZD1222 COVID-19 vaccine. The data were produced by immunoSEQ multiplex PCR, yet TCRdb's version contains in-frame clones alone and is incomplete. The table lists approximately 61,000 clones, about four fifths of them singletons. The starting material was peripheral blood, obtained 28 days after the second AZD1222 dose. All receptors come from an adult who received the AZD1222 COVID-19 vaccine. CDR3s include the opening cysteine and the closing phenylalanine or tryptophan. A D gene is named only where the DNA matches it firmly. The size entry is marked missing in some rows and otherwise reads once, few, many or a size class.

CDR3 length | J gene | V gene | clone size | D gene | CDR3 DNA | CDR3 protein
18 | TRBJ2-7 | TRBV11-2 | . | TRBD1 | TGTGCCAGCAGCTTAGAAGCGTTTGGACAGGTTACCTCCTACGAGCAGTACTTC | CASSLEAFGQVTSYEQYF
14 | TRBJ2-2 | TRBV5-1 | . | . | TGCGCCAGCAGCTTGGGGACTGGATCCGGGGAGCTGTTTTTT | CASSLGTGSGELFF
17 | TRBJ1-1 | TRBV28 | few | TRBD1 | TGTGCCAGCAGTTTATGGGGGACAGGGAAGTTTGACACTGAAGCTTTCTTT | CASSLWGTGKFDTEAFF
11 | TRBJ1-2 | TRBV2 | . | . | TGTGCCAGCAGTGGAGGGAATGGCTACACCTTC | CASSGGNGYTF
15 | TRBJ2-7 | TRBV10-3 | . | TRBD2 | TGTGCCATCAGTGGGACTAGCGGGAGGCGGAACGAGCAGTACTTC | CAISGTSGRRNEQYF
15 | TRBJ2-2 | TRBV5-4 | . | . | TGTGCCAGCAGCTTAGGAAGACAGCGCACCGGGGAGCTGTTTTTT | CASSLGRQRTGELFF
14 | TRBJ1-2 | TRBV25-1 | . | . | TGTGCCAGCAGGGCCAGCATCCCTAACTATGGCTACACCTTC | CASRASIPNYGYTF
17 | TRBJ2-1 | TRBV4-1 | . | . | TGCGCCAGCAGCCAAGGGGCCAATAGCGGCCCCTACAATGAGCAGTTCTTC | CASSQGANSGPYNEQFF
17 | TRBJ2-5 | TRBV4-1 | . | . | TGCGCCAGCAGCCAAGGCTTCACAGGGTTGCAAGGGGAGACCCAGTACTTC | CASSQGFTGLQGETQYF
14 | TRBJ1-6 | TRBV6-5 | . | . | TGTGCCAGTAGAACGGGGGGGTTTAATTCACCCCTCCACTTT | CASRTGGFNSPLHF
17 | TRBJ1-4 | TRBV5-1 | . | TRBD1 | TGCGCCAGCAGCCTGACTCCCCCTGGACAGGGTAATGAAAAACTGTTTTTT | CASSLTPPGQGNEKLFF
14 | TRBJ1-5 | TRBV6-5 | . | TRBD1 | TGTGCCAGCAGGGCCCGGGGACAGGGAGAGGTCCAGCATTTT | CASRARGQGEVQHF
12 | TRBJ1-2 | TRBV27 | . | . | TGTGCCAGCAGTTTGTCAGGGAACGGCTACACCTTC | CASSLSGNGYTF
19 | TRBJ2-6 | TRBV9 | once | . | TGTGCCAGCAGCGTAGATTTGGGGGGCGCCCGCTCTGGGGCCAACGTCCTGACTTTC | CASSVDLGGARSGANVLTF
12 | TRBJ1-5 | TRBV18 | . | . | TGTGCCAGCTCACCACCCAATCAGCCCCAGCATTTT | CASSPPNQPQHF
15 | TRBJ2-7 | TRBV2 | . | TRBD2 | TGTGCCAGCAGTTTTACTAGCGGGAGTACCTACGAGCAGTACTTC | CASSFTSGSTYEQYF
13 | TRBJ2-2 | TRBV7-2 | . | TRBD2 | TGTGCCAGCAGCCTAGGACTAGCCGGGGAGCTGTTTTTT | CASSLGLAGELFF
18 | TRBJ1-4 | TRBV6-2/TRBV6-3 | . | TRBD1 | TGTGCCAGCAGCTCCGACAGGGAAAGGCGGAGGGCTAATGAAAAACTGTTTTTT | CASSSDRERRRANEKLFF
13 | TRBJ2-1 | TRBV5-6 | . | . | TGTGCCAGCAGCTTGGGTAAAAGGAATGAGCAGTTCTTC | CASSLGKRNEQFF
13 | TRBJ1-1 | TRBV3-1/TRBV3-2 | . | . | TGTGCCAGCAGCCAAGGAGGTAACACTGAAGCTTTCTTT | CASSQGGNTEAFF
14 | TRBJ2-7 | TRBV6-5 | . | . | TGTGCCAGCTCCCTGGGCGGGACAACCTACGAGCAGTACTTC | CASSLGGTTYEQYF
16 | TRBJ2-7 | TRBV3-1/TRBV3-2 | . | TRBD1 | TGTGCCAGCAGCCACCGCGGACAGGGGAGGGACTACGAGCAGTACTTC | CASSHRGQGRDYEQYF